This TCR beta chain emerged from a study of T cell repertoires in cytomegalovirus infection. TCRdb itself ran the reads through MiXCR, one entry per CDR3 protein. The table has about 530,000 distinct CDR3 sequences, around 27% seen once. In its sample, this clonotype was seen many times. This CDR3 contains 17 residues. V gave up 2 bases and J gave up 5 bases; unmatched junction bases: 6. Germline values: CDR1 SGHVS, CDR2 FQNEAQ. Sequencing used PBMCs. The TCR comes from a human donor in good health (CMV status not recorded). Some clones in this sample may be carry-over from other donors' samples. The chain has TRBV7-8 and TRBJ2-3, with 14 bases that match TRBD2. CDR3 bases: TGTGCCAGCAGCTTATTGGGACTAGCGGGAGTGGGAGATACGCAGTATTTT. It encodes CASSLLGLAGVGDTQYF.